A single sample gave rise to the 31 T cell receptor beta chains below, sequenced in a study of identical twins. MiXCR was run by TCRdb on the 5' RACE reads, yielding one entry per CDR3 protein. The repertoire has 1.5 million to 2 million distinct CDR3 sequences, less than 40% of them found once; the top ten carry about 0.25%. The sample comprised cord blood. The source of these receptors is a newborn girl in good health.

Here the CDR3 DNA reads TGTGCCAGCAGCCAAGAGTGGCTAGCGGGGGTAGAACCCTACGAGCAGTACTTC. Translated: CASSQEWLAGVEPYEQYF. The V call is TRBV3-1, the J call TRBJ2-7; TRBD2 aligns across 10 bases. Germline lookup yields CDR1 LGHDT and CDR2 YNNKEL (reference sequence). CDR3 length: 18 amino acids. Germline trimming cut 0 bases from V and 2 bases from J; bases unmatched to any gene: 10.

This rearrangement joins TRBV6-5 to TRBJ2-4, with 8 bases fitting TRBD1. Germline CDR1 MNHEY, CDR2 SVGAGI. The CDR3 spans 15 residues. V shed 3 bases, J shed 6 bases, and the junction held 7 bases outside the gene matches. The DNA for the CDR3 is TGTGCCAGCAGTTATCCCCCAGGGGGCGGAAACATTCAGTACTTC. It encodes CASSYPPGGGNIQYF.

The chain uses TRBV9 and TRBJ2-5, with TRBD2 matching over 9 bases. The CDR3 sequence is 15 residues long. V shed 0 bases, J shed 11 bases, and the junction held 11 bases outside the gene matches. Germline CDR1 reads SGDLS; CDR2 reads YYNGEE. This chain's CDR3 is CASSVASGRSKGQYF. The CDR3 DNA is TGTGCCAGCAGCGTAGCCAGCGGGAGGTCAAAAGGGCAGTACTTC. The whole variable domain, remainder taken from reference TRBV9 and TRBJ2-5, is DSGVTQTPKHLITATGQRVTLRCSPRSGDLSVYWYQQSLDQGLQFLIQYYNGEERAKGNILERFSAQQFPDLHSELNLSSLELGDSALYFCASSVASGRSKGQYFGPGTRLLVL.

The table lists this clonotype with a few counts. This sequence joins TRBV5-1 and TRBJ2-4; 9 bases are a match to TRBD2. The J call may be faulty, since TRBJ2-7 better matches the DNA end. This CDR3 contains 15 residues. Germline V CDR1 and CDR2: SGHRS, YFSETQ. DNA for the CDR3: TGCGCCAGCAGCCTGGCAGCTAGCGGGGCCCACGAGCAGTACTTC. It encodes CASSLAASGAHEQYF.

The V call is TRBV12-3 or TRBV12-4, the J call TRBJ2-3, with 7 bases fitting TRBD2. The J segment lost 2 bases and the V segment lost 6 bases, leaving 5 bases of the junction unmatched. CDR3 size: 14 residues. CDR3 DNA: TGTGCCAGCAGAGCGGGGCCAGCCACAGATACGCAGTATTTT. It specifies CASRAGPATDTQYF.

The J gene is TRBJ2-3, the V gene TRBV20-1; weak D call: TRBD1 (5 bases). This CDR3 region has 14 residues. V shed 4 bases and J shed 4 bases, with 15 bases lying between them. Germline-derived CDR1 and CDR2 are DFQATT and SNEGSKA (reference sequence). CDR3 residues: CSATPGSGSDTQYF. The CDR3 coding sequence is TGCAGTGCTACCCCCGGATCAGGGTCAGATACGCAGTATTTT.

The chain carries TRBV20-1 and TRBJ2-7; TRBD1 aligns across 8 bases. This CDR3 is 14 amino acids long. Germline trimming cut 3 bases from V and 1 base from J; bases unmatched to any gene: 5. The germline CDR1 and CDR2 sequences are DFQATT and SNEGSKA (reference sequence). CDR3 sequence (DNA): TGCAGTGCTAGTCACAGGGGGATGTCCTACGAGCAGTACTTC. This sequence encodes CSASHRGMSYEQYF.

The chain employs TRBV3-1 and TRBJ1-4; D unclear. The CDR3 length is 16 residues. Germline loops: CDR1 LGHDT, CDR2 YNNKEL (reference sequence). V was shortened by 4 bases and J by 3 bases, with 15 bases between the two germline ends. CDR3: CASSLVRRASNEKLFF. As DNA, the CDR3 is TGTGCCAGCAGCCTCGTTCGACGGGCGTCTAATGAAAAACTGTTTTTT.

The chain employs TRBV12-3 or TRBV12-4 and TRBJ1-1, with no clear D. Between the trimmed V and J ends, which lost 7 bases and 5 bases, there was a span of 14 bases. The CDR3 spans 13 residues. The CDR3 here is CASTLQRRTEAFF. The CDR3, as DNA: TGTGCCAGCACCCTACAGAGGAGAACTGAAGCTTTCTTT.

Of note for this clonotype: Just one base apart from a much larger clone, this may be a read error. This chain links TRBV20-1 with TRBJ1-2; no firm D call. Trimming left V 2 bases short and J 4 bases short, with 5 bases between. Germline V gives CDR1 DFQATT, CDR2 SNEGSKA (reference sequence). The CDR3 covers 11 residues. CDR3 nucleotides: TGCAGTGCTAGACAGAGCTATGGCTACACCTTC. Translation: CSARQSYGYTF.

This clonotype was counted many times. The gene calls are TRBV6-2 or TRBV6-3 and TRBJ2-1, with 13 positions matching TRBD2. The junction had 3 bases not matched to a gene; V was cut back by 2 bases and J by 8 bases. The CDR3 is made up of 15 amino acids. From germline, CDR1 is MNHEY and CDR2 SVGEGT. The CDR3 sequence: CASSYGLAGVYEQFF. CDR3 DNA: TGTGCCAGCAGTTACGGACTAGCGGGGGTTTATGAGCAGTTCTTC.

This clonotype was picked up one time. This chain joins TRBV3-1 and TRBJ2-7; no definite D call. Germline V gives CDR1 LGHDT, CDR2 YNNKEL (reference sequence). This CDR3 has 14 residues. Trimming shortened V by 1 base and J by 3 bases, and 10 bases separated the two germline ends. The CDR3 sequence is CASSQVHGYYEQYF. In DNA form, the CDR3 reads TGTGCCAGCAGCCAAGTCCACGGATACTACGAGCAGTACTTC.

The chain uses TRBV20-1 and TRBJ2-5; D call uncertain. The J call may be mistaken, given a closer DNA end match to TRBJ2-7. This CDR3 is built from 13 residues. Germline V gene data show CDR1 as DFQATT and CDR2 as SNEGSKA (reference sequence). The CDR3 region has the DNA TGCAGTGCTACGACGCCCTCTTTTTTCGAGCAGTACTTC. Translation gives CSATTPSFFEQYF.

This clonotype has a handful of counts. The rearrangement links TRBV21-1 to TRBJ1-5. TRBV21-1 is flagged as a pseudogene. This CDR3 comprises 12 residues. The CDR3 sequence is CASTSSNQPQHF. CDR3 nucleotides: TGTGCCAGCACCTCAAGCAATCAGCCCCAGCATTTT.

In its sample, this clonotype was seen a few times. The chain has TRBV20-1 and TRBJ1-5, with D perhaps TRBD1 (6 bases). Deletions cut 8 bases from V and 0 bases from J, with 14 bases between. The germline gives CDR1 DFQATT, CDR2 SNEGSKA (reference sequence). CDR3 length: 14 residues. The CDR3 sequence: CSTRGPTSNQPQHF. The CDR3 region has the DNA TGCAGTACTCGGGGGCCTACTAGCAATCAGCCCCAGCATTTT.

This clonotype showed up just a few times. The chain employs TRBV20-1 and TRBJ2-3, with D possibly being TRBD2 (7 bases). CDR1 and CDR2 (germline): DFQATT, SNEGSKA (reference sequence). The ends were cut back, 2 bases at V and 0 bases at J, with 15 bases in the middle. The CDR3 is 16 amino acids. CDR3: CSARRTRGLSTDTQYF. The CDR3 bases are TGCAGTGCTAGACGAACGCGGGGGCTTAGCACAGATACGCAGTATTTT.

The chain recombines TRBV24-1 with TRBJ2-1; 10 nucleotides match TRBD2. After removal of 4 bases from V and 7 bases from J, the junction contained 6 bases not matched to a gene. The CDR3 is 15 residues long. The germline V gene has CDR1 KGHDR and CDR2 SFDVKD. CDR3 sequence: CATSDFSSGSNEQFF. CDR3 nucleotides: TGTGCCACCAGTGACTTTTCTAGCGGGAGTAATGAGCAGTTCTTC.

The chain is built from TRBV10-3 and TRBJ2-5; 7 positions match TRBD2. Germline CDR1 reads ENHRY; CDR2 reads SYGVKD. There are 16 residues in the CDR3. V dropped 0 bases and J dropped 1; count of bases not matched to a gene: 5. CDR3: CAISESGGGPQETQYF. DNA of the CDR3: TGTGCCATCAGTGAGTCGGGGGGAGGGCCCCAAGAGACCCAGTACTTC.

This rearrangement joins TRBV5-1 to TRBJ2-1; D is unclear. The V gene's germline CDR1 is SGHRS and CDR2 YFSETQ. CDR3 length: 15 amino acids. The germline V and J ends were trimmed by 3 bases and 0 bases, with 10 bases remaining between them. CDR3 sequence reads: CASSWMRTSYNEQFF. The CDR3 DNA sequence: TGCGCCAGCAGCTGGATGAGGACCTCCTACAATGAGCAGTTCTTC.

The sample holds a few counts of this clonotype. The chain is built from TRBV12-3 or TRBV12-4 and TRBJ1-5; TRBD1 matches at 10 bases. The length of the CDR3 is 15 residues. The junction had 3 bases not matched to a gene; V was cut back by 4 bases and J by 3 bases. The CDR3 here is CASSWGTGDNQPQHF. CDR3 sequence (DNA): TGTGCCAGCAGTTGGGGGACAGGGGACAATCAGCCCCAGCATTTT.

The V and J genes are TRBV24-1 and TRBJ2-3; D unresolved. Trimming stripped 4 bases from V and 6 bases from J, with 4 bases between. Germline CDR1 KGHDR, CDR2 SFDVKD. This CDR3 spans 11 amino acids. The DNA of the CDR3 is TGTGCCACCAGTGAGCGGGATACGCAGTATTTT. Its translation: CATSERDTQYF.

In its sample, this clonotype was seen a few times. A much bigger clone sits one base away, suggesting this may be a read error. The V and J genes are TRBV5-1 and TRBJ2-1; TRBD2 matches 11 bases. J was trimmed by 5 bases and V by 4 bases; bases with no gene match: 2. This CDR3 spans 14 amino acids. Germline V gene data show CDR1 as SGHRS and CDR2 as YFSETQ. DNA of the CDR3: TGCGCCAGCAGCATGGGACTAGCGGACAATGAGCAGTTCTTC. Its translation: CASSMGLADNEQFF.

This clonotype was seen only a few times. The chain links TRBV24-1 to TRBJ2-5; D is uncertain. The CDR3 is 14 residues long. Trimming stripped 3 bases from V and 2 bases from J, with 9 bases between. CDR1 KGHDR and CDR2 SFDVKD come from the germline V gene. The CDR3 DNA follows: TGTGCCACCAGTGATCCCTTGACACAAGAGACCCAGTACTTC. Translated: CATSDPLTQETQYF.

With regard to this clonotype: A junction boundary mismatches the germline segment, possibly from a read error. The chain is built from TRBV12-3 or TRBV12-4 and TRBJ1-6; D remains ambiguous. The CDR3 has 15 residues. The CDR3 DNA follows: TGTGCCAGCAGTTTAACCGGACCGATGAATTCACCCCCCCACTTT. As protein: CASSLTGPMNSPPHF.

V gene TRBV3-1 combines with J gene TRBJ2-3; no firm D call. The length of the CDR3 is 14 residues. CDR1 is LGHDT and CDR2 is YNNKEL in the germline V gene (reference sequence). The V end was cut by 4 bases, the J end by 2 bases, with 10 bases between. The CDR3 is CASSPKGPTDTQYF. CDR3 DNA: TGTGCCAGCAGCCCTAAGGGCCCCACAGATACGCAGTATTTT.

The DNA of the CDR3 is TGCGCCAGCAGCTATGGACAGGGGGCCGGGGACACTGAAGCTTTCTTT. This translates into CASSYGQGAGDTEAFF. The chain carries TRBV5-1 and TRBJ1-1; 11 positions match TRBD1. This CDR3 contains 16 residues. The junction had 7 bases not matched to a gene; V was cut back by 3 bases and J by 3 bases. Germline V CDR1 and CDR2: SGHRS, YFSETQ.

The chain combines TRBV7-8 with TRBJ2-2; 8 bases match TRBD1. CDR3 length: 16 amino acids. CDR1 SGHVS and CDR2 FQNEAQ come from the germline V gene. V trimming: 2 bases; J trimming: 3 bases; junction bases outside the gene matches: 5. CDR3 region: CASSLKRTGYTGELFF. The CDR3 region has the DNA TGTGCCAGCAGCTTAAAGCGGACAGGGTACACCGGGGAGCTGTTTTTT.

This clonotype was detected only a few times. CDR3 loop: CASSQGPSQEYF. In DNA form, the CDR3 reads TGTGCCAGCAGCCAAGGACCTTCACAGGAGTACTTC. The genes are TRBV3-1 and TRBJ2-7; the D gene is possibly TRBD1 (5 bases). The CDR3 is 12 amino acids. The germline V gene has CDR1 LGHDT and CDR2 YNNKEL (reference sequence). V was cut by 1 base and J by 11 bases, with 12 bases left in between.

To note about this clonotype: This may stem from a read error, because a much larger clone lies one nucleotide away. V is TRBV10-3 and J is TRBJ2-7, with D unclear. Germline assignment: CDR1 ENHRY and CDR2 SYGVKD. The V end was cut by 4 bases, the J end by 2 bases, with 15 bases between. This CDR3 is built from 15 residues. The CDR3 here is CAISGGSAVTYEQYF. The CDR3 DNA sequence: TGTGCCATCAGTGGTGGTTCGGCTGTGACCTACGAGCAGTACTTC.

Many counts were recorded for this clonotype. The V call is TRBV29-1, the J call TRBJ2-7, with TRBD1 matching over 9 bases. This CDR3 contains 13 residues. Trimming took 5 bases from V and 1 from J; bases not matched to a gene: 3. Germline assignment: CDR1 SQVTM and CDR2 ANQGSEA. The CDR3: CSVSGTGSYEQYF. As DNA, the CDR3 is TGCAGCGTTTCCGGGACAGGGTCCTACGAGCAGTACTTC.

V is TRBV19 and J is TRBJ1-5; D is perhaps TRBD1 (6 bases). The V end was cut by 3 bases, the J end by 10 bases, with 10 bases between. The CDR3 contains 12 residues. Per germline, CDR1 LNHDA and CDR2 SQIVND (reference sequence). This CDR3 is CASSIGGRPQHF. CDR3 coding DNA: TGTGCCAGTAGTATCGGGGGGCGACCCCAGCATTTT.